These T cell receptor beta chains were read from a single sample in a study of T cell responses to AZD1222 COVID-19 vaccine. The assay was immunoSEQ multiplex PCR, and TCRdb's table has in-frame clones only and misses some. The sample lists approximately 200,000 clones, about 94% occurring once. The source was peripheral blood, collected on day 0 of AZD1222 vaccination. All receptors come from an adult in good health. CDR3s include the opening cysteine and the closing phenylalanine or tryptophan. Each record gives: J gene, V gene, D gene, CDR3 DNA, CDR3 protein. D genes are given only for firm matches.

TRBJ2-5,TRBV9,NA,TGTGCCAGCAGCGTAGTACCCCTGGGAGAGACCCAGTACTTC,CASSVVPLGETQYF
TRBJ2-7,TRBV20-1,NA,TGCAGTGCTAGTTACTCCTACGAGCAGTACTTC,CSASYSYEQYF
TRBJ2-7,TRBV12-3/TRBV12-4,NA,TGTGCCAGCAGTTTGGCTAGGGACTACGAGCAGTACTTC,CASSLARDYEQYF
TRBJ1-5,TRBV23-1,NA,TGCGCCAGCAGTCAATCGGGTGGGGACAACCTCAATCAGCCCCAGCATTTT,CASSQSGGDNLNQPQHF
TRBJ1-2,TRBV6-5,NA,TGTGCCAGCAGCCCCAGAGGCCACTTACGTGGCTACACCTTC,CASSPRGHLRGYTF
TRBJ2-7,TRBV4-3,NA,TGCGCCAGCAGCCAGGAGTCTAATGGGGGCTACGAGCAGTACTTC,CASSQESNGGYEQYF
TRBJ1-2,TRBV6-5,NA,TGTGCCAGCACCAAAGGGGGGAGTAACTATGGCTACACCTTC,CASTKGGSNYGYTF
TRBJ1-1,TRBV6-4,NA,TGTGCCAGCAGTGACGCAGGGCTGGGCACTGAAGCTTTCTTT,CASSDAGLGTEAFF
TRBJ1-6,TRBV6-1,NA,TGTGCCAGCAGTGCCTCAGGGAGCTCCTATAATTCACCCCTCCACTTT,CASSASGSSYNSPLHF
TRBJ1-2,TRBV28,NA,TGTGCCAGCAGTTTAGGCAGGAGTAACTATGGCTACACCTTC,CASSLGRSNYGYTF